The 29 T cell receptor beta chains reported below all come from one sample, sequenced in a study of blood T cell repertoires in COVID-19. TCRdb's copy holds only in-frame clones and misses some; the assay was immunoSEQ multiplex PCR. Of tens of thousands of clones listed, about 88% were seen once; the top ten hold less than 4%. The sample was peripheral blood. These receptors were obtained from a man aged 70 or older with active COVID-19.

The chain couples TRBV11-1 to TRBJ1-2; no clear D gene. V lost 2 bases and J lost 2, with 9 bases in between. CDR1 is SGHAT, CDR2 FQDESV, per germline (reference sequence). This CDR3 has 14 amino acids. The DNA for the CDR3 is TGTGCCAGCAGCTTATCCAGGAACAACTATGGCTACACCTTC. Its protein product is CASSLSRNNYGYTF.

The CDR3 DNA sequence: TGTGCCAGCAGCTTAGGCGGGACAGGGGTCTACGAGCAGTACTTC. Translated, it gives CASSLGGTGVYEQYF. V gene TRBV7-2 combines with J gene TRBJ2-7, with 10 bases fitting TRBD1. This CDR3 region has 15 residues. J was trimmed by 3 bases and V by 1 base; bases with no gene match: 3. From germline, CDR1 is SGHTA and CDR2 FQGNSA.

The V gene is TRBV5-1, the J gene TRBJ2-5, with TRBD2 matching over 16 bases. The germline V gene encodes CDR1 SGHRS and CDR2 YFSETQ. The junction had 4 bases not matched to a gene; V was cut back by 0 bases and J by 5 bases. The CDR3 runs to 17 residues. The CDR3 nucleotides are TGCGCCAGCAGCTTGGCCGGGACTAGCGGGAGGGTGGAGACCCAGTACTTC. It translates to CASSLAGTSGRVETQYF.

The J gene is TRBJ2-7, the V gene TRBV6-5; D ambiguous. The germline V gene encodes CDR1 MNHEY and CDR2 SVGAGI. The ends were cut back, 3 bases at V and 6 bases at J, with 15 bases in the middle. The CDR3 extends over 14 amino acids. The CDR3 protein is CASSYGSRSGEQYF. The DNA of the CDR3 is TGTGCCAGCAGTTATGGAAGCCGGTCGGGCGAGCAGTACTTC.

This sequence joins TRBV27 and TRBJ1-1; weak D call: TRBD1 (5 bases). The CDR3 has 12 residues. The germline V gene has CDR1 MNHEY and CDR2 SMNVEV (reference sequence). V was clipped by 2 bases and J by 6 bases, with 7 bases between them. In DNA form, the CDR3 reads TGTGCCAGCAGTTTACGGGGGGCTGAAGCTTTCTTT. It encodes CASSLRGAEAFF.

The chain employs TRBV7-2 and TRBJ2-1; 12 bases match TRBD2. The CDR3 totals 18 residues. Looked up from germline, CDR1 is SGHTA and CDR2 is FQGNSA. J lost 0 bases, V lost 5 bases, and 8 bases had no gene match. This CDR3 reads CASSPPPGLAGSYNEQFF. DNA of the CDR3: TGTGCCAGCAGCCCCCCCCCGGGACTAGCGGGCTCCTACAATGAGCAGTTCTTC.

The rearrangement uses TRBV19 and TRBJ1-5; D is undetermined. Germline CDR1 is LNHDA and CDR2 is SQIVND (reference sequence). V shed 4 bases and J shed 9 bases, with 7 bases lying between them. The CDR3 is 11 residues long. Here the CDR3 reads CASSSGGPQHF. The CDR3 DNA reads as TGTGCCAGTAGTAGTGGAGGGCCCCAGCATTTT.

The chain couples TRBV5-6 to TRBJ2-7; D gene ambiguous. The CDR3 is 15 residues long. The V gene's germline CDR1 is SGHDT and CDR2 YYEEEE. With 2 bases removed from V and 7 bases from J, the gap between germline ends came to 19 bases. CDR3 bases: TGTGCCAGCAGCTTCCGTCCGACCCCCGGCAGGGAGCAGTACTTC. It codes for CASSFRPTPGREQYF.

This clone came up a few times. This chain uses TRBV21-1 with TRBJ1-5. TRBV21-1 is marked as a pseudogene. The CDR3 spans 14 residues. CDR3 nucleotides: TGTGCCAGCAGCAATGGGGGGGGCTATCAGCCCCAGCATTTT. Protein sequence: CASSNGGGYQPQHF.

Concerning this clone itself: Germline and junction disagree at one end, which may indicate a read error. The gene calls are TRBV10-3 and TRBJ2-3; D might be TRBD1 (6 bases). Germline loops: CDR1 ENHRY, CDR2 SYGVKD. There are 12 residues in the CDR3. Here the CDR3 DNA reads TGTGCCATCAGTGAGCTGACAGGTACGCAGTATTTT. It is translated as CAISELTGTQYF.

Notes on this clone: One end of the junction fails to match germline, which may point to a read error. V is TRBV13 and J is TRBJ2-1; 10 bases line up with TRBD2. Germline V gene data show CDR1 as PRHDT and CDR2 as FYEKMQ (reference sequence). CDR3 size: 14 residues. The CDR3 is CASSPGGTSARDLF. In DNA, the CDR3 is TGTGCCAGCAGCCCAGGCGGGACTAGCGCCCGCGACCTCTTC.

On this clone itself: The junction departs from the called germline gene at one end, perhaps through a read error. The gene calls are TRBV14 and TRBJ2-7; a possible D gene is TRBD1 (5 bases). Germline V gene data show CDR1 as SGHDN and CDR2 as FVKESK. The CDR3 runs to 11 residues. CDR3 in amino acids: CASSQGPGRSF. The CDR3 DNA follows: TGTGCCAGCAGCCAAGGTCCAGGGCGATCCTTC.

V usage is TRBV6-5 and J usage is TRBJ2-7, with 8 bases fitting TRBD1. With V trimmed by 0 bases and J by 6 bases, 10 bases remained unmatched. The CDR3 consists of 16 residues. The germline CDR1 and CDR2 sequences are MNHEY and SVGAGI. In nucleotides, the CDR3 is TGTGCCAGCAGTTACTCCCAGTGGGCAGGGGGCTTCGAGCAGTACTTC. It translates to CASSYSQWAGGFEQYF.

The chain links TRBV11-2 to TRBJ2-3, with 7 bases aligning to TRBD2. The ends lost 7 bases at V and 6 bases at J; junction bases unmatched: 13. CDR3 length equals 15 residues. The germline CDR1 and CDR2 sequences are SGHAT and FQNNGV. This CDR3 is CASTRGRGVVDTQYF. CDR3 nucleotide sequence: TGTGCCAGCACCCGGGGCCGGGGGGTGGTGGATACGCAGTATTTT.

This chain connects TRBV28 to TRBJ1-1; perhaps TRBD1 as D (6 bases). CDR1 is MDHEN, CDR2 SYDVKM, per germline. Trimming cost V 5 bases and J 0 bases, with 13 bases left between them. This CDR3 has 15 residues. CDR3 loop: CASSEPGDMNTEAFF. In DNA form, the CDR3 reads TGTGCCAGCAGTGAACCAGGGGACATGAACACTGAAGCTTTCTTT.

The chain combines TRBV5-5 with TRBJ2-7; no clear D gene. Trimming removed 1 base from V and 2 bases from J, with 7 bases in between. This CDR3 is built from 13 residues. Germline V CDR1 and CDR2: SGHKS, YYEKEE (reference sequence). CDR3 DNA: TGTGCCAGCAGCTTGATTGACACCTACGAGCAGTACTTC. It encodes CASSLIDTYEQYF.

The chain has TRBV3-1 (or the pseudogene TRBV3-2) and TRBJ2-1; the match to TRBD2 covers 7 bases. The germline gives CDR1 LGHDT, CDR2 YNNKEL (reference sequence). The J segment lost 2 bases and the V segment lost 7 bases, leaving 8 bases of the junction unmatched. The CDR3 loop spans 15 amino acids. The CDR3 bases are TGTGCCAGCAAGGTTGGGCTAGCGGCCTACAATGAGCAGTTCTTC. Its translation is CASKVGLAAYNEQFF.

The chain recombines TRBV7-8 with TRBJ2-3; 7 bases fit TRBD1. Germline V gives CDR1 SGHVS, CDR2 FQNEAQ. V was clipped by 8 bases and J by 3 bases; unmatched bases: 5. This CDR3 spans 13 amino acids. Here the CDR3 DNA reads TGTGCCAGCGTGGGGACAGAGACAGATACGCAGTATTTT. Translated, it gives CASVGTETDTQYF.

This clone appeared a single time. The chain joins TRBV7-3 to TRBJ2-2, with 9 bases that match TRBD2. This CDR3 has 20 residues. The ends lost 5 bases at V and 1 base at J; junction bases unmatched: 17. Germline lookup yields CDR1 SGHTA and CDR2 FQGTGA. DNA of the CDR3: TGTGCCAGCAGCCTCCGTGGACTAGCGTTCTCTGGGGAGAACACCGGGGAGCTGTTTTTT. Protein sequence: CASSLRGLAFSGENTGELFF.

The V and J genes are TRBV25-1 and TRBJ1-3, with D tentatively TRBD1 (6 bases). CDR1 MGHDK and CDR2 SYGVNS come from the germline V gene. The CDR3 is 16 residues long. The ends were cut back, 4 bases at V and 2 bases at J, with 15 bases in the middle. The CDR3 coding sequence is TGTGCCAGCAGTGCCCGGACAGACGGAACTGGAAACACCATATATTTT. This sequence encodes CASSARTDGTGNTIYF.

The chain has TRBV29-1 and TRBJ2-2; tentatively, D is TRBD2 (5 bases). The ends were cut back, 4 bases at V and 3 bases at J, with 15 bases in the middle. The CDR3 sequence is 15 residues long. The germline V gene encodes CDR1 SQVTM and CDR2 ANQGSEA. The CDR3 spells CSVVGSSADTGELFF. DNA of the CDR3: TGCAGCGTTGTCGGAAGTAGCGCCGACACCGGGGAGCTGTTTTTT.

The V and J genes are TRBV6-4 and TRBJ2-3, with TRBD1 as a possible D gene (6 bases). Germline loops: CDR1 MRHNA, CDR2 SNTAGT. Trimming shortened V by 2 bases and J by 2 bases, and 8 bases separated the two germline ends. The CDR3 has 14 amino acids. The CDR3 sequence is CASSDTGSTDTQYF. As DNA, the CDR3 is TGTGCCAGCAGTGACACAGGGTCCACAGATACGCAGTATTTT.

V usage is TRBV2 and J usage is TRBJ2-5; no reliable D call. Trimming cost V 7 bases and J 0 bases, with 3 bases left between them. Germline V lookup: CDR1 SNHLY, CDR2 FYNNEI. The CDR3 consists of 11 residues. In nucleotides, the CDR3 is TGTGCCAGCACCAACCAAGAGACCCAGTACTTC. Its protein is CASTNQETQYF.

The V call is TRBV6-5, the J call TRBJ2-1, with D maybe TRBD2 (5 bases). V lost 6 bases and J lost 10, with 13 bases in between. The CDR3 is made up of 12 amino acids. Germline CDR1 is MNHEY and CDR2 is SVGAGI. The CDR3 nucleotides are TGTGCCAGCAGCCTTGAGAGCGGCGAGCAGTTCTTC. Its protein product is CASSLESGEQFF.

The chain recombines TRBV7-9 with TRBJ2-1; D gene ambiguous. The CDR3 is 13 residues long. Germline CDR1 and CDR2: SEHNR and FQNEAQ (reference sequence). The V end was cut by 8 bases, the J end by 0 bases, with 8 bases between. Here the CDR3 DNA reads TGTGCCAGCGCGATGAGCTCCTACAATGAGCAGTTCTTC. Amino acid sequence: CASAMSSYNEQFF. Looking up the rest from reference TRBV7-9 and TRBJ2-1 gives the full variable domain: DTGVSQNPRHKITKRGQNVTFRCDPISEHNRLYWYRQTLGQGPEFLTYFQNEAQLEKSRLLSDRFSAERPKGSFSTLEIQRTEQGDSAMYLCASAMSSYNEQFFGPGTRLTVL.

This clone was found once. The CDR3 protein is CASSPRQGEGYEQYF. The CDR3 DNA reads TGTGCCAGCAGCCCCCGACAGGGGGAAGGCTACGAGCAGTACTTC. V usage is TRBV5-4 and J usage is TRBJ2-7; 9 bases fit TRBD1. The trim removed 4 bases at V and 3 bases at J, leaving 8 bases unmatched. This CDR3 is 15 amino acids long. Germline loops: CDR1 SGHNT, CDR2 YYREEE (reference sequence).

CDR3 loop: CASSKTGTGGDTQYF. The CDR3, as DNA: TGTGCCAGCAGCAAAACCGGGACAGGGGGGGATACGCAGTATTTT. The genes are TRBV21-1 and TRBJ2-3; whether TRBD1, the table's D call, matches the DNA was not checked. TRBV21-1 is annotated as a pseudogene. The CDR3 is 15 amino acids.

This clone was seen just once. The chain employs TRBV29-1 and TRBJ1-3, with 7 bases that match TRBD1. Germline loops: CDR1 SQVTM, CDR2 ANQGSEA. This CDR3 has 14 amino acids. After removal of 3 bases from V and 0 bases from J, the junction contained 2 bases not matched to a gene. CDR3: CSVDPGGSGNTIYF. CDR3 DNA sequence: TGCAGCGTTGACCCAGGGGGCTCTGGAAACACCATATATTTT. Together with reference TRBV29-1 and TRBJ1-3, the CDR3 gives the full variable domain: SAVISQKPSRDICQRGTSLTIQCQVDSQVTMMFWYRQQPGQSLTLIATANQGSEATYESGFVIDKFPISRPNLTFSTLTVSNMSPEDSSIYLCSVDPGGSGNTIYFGEGSWLTVV.

The chain links TRBV3-1 (or the pseudogene TRBV3-2) to TRBJ2-7; no firm D call. V lost 1 base, J lost 0 bases, and 19 bases lay in between. This CDR3 comprises 18 residues. The germline V gene encodes CDR1 LGHDT and CDR2 YNNKEL (reference sequence). The chain's CDR3 is CASSQGPTQAGPSYEQYF. In DNA form, the CDR3 reads TGTGCCAGCAGCCAAGGTCCTACCCAGGCTGGCCCCTCCTACGAGCAGTACTTC.